The entry below describes one T cell receptor beta chain. The data originate from a study of blood T cell repertoires in COVID-19. Overall study: Acute and convalescent COVID-19 specimens originated in the United States, Italy and Spain. T cells, B-cell-depleted T cells, or PBMCs provided the cDNA or gDNA that served as material.

As handled by the study authors: Estimated nucleated cell counts came from reference gene primer amplification. The data were produced by immunoSEQ multiplex PCR, yet TCRdb's version contains in-frame clones alone and is incomplete. D and trimming come from the DNA, and the V and J calls and clone size come from that table. This table holds some 310,000 clones, 85% to 90% found once. Enrollment of patients from Seattle took place during active infection, with longitudinal follow-up. This sequence originates from a woman aged 25 to 39 with COVID-19, enrolled during active disease. Sequenced sample: peripheral blood.

This CDR3 is CASSLDRDRAVTF. DNA for the CDR3: TGTGCCAGCAGCTTGGACCGGGACAGGGCAGTCACCTTC. V and J are TRBV7-3 and TRBJ1-2; 9 bases line up with TRBD1. Germline trimming cut 3 bases from V and 13 bases from J; bases unmatched to any gene: 9. CDR1 and CDR2 (germline): SGHTA, FQGTGA. The CDR3 extends over 13 amino acids.